Presented here are 27 T cell receptor beta chains from one specimen sequenced in a study of T-cell reconstitution after alpha-beta-depleted transplantation in children (dated by TCRdb to the mid-2010s). According to the study, the label for this sample's treatment or condition signals: allogeneic hematopoietic cell transplantation with graft depleted of TCRalphabeta T cells and CD19 B cells. Libraries were built with PCR. For sequencing, an Illumina HiSeq 2500 was employed. TCR libraries were prepared with molecular barcoding, using unique molecular identifiers to normalize TCRbeta repertoire quantification. TCRdb redid the processing of the public reads, applying fastp at Q25 and MiXCR, and retained in-frame beta chains. Rows merge per CDR3 protein into single entries with the most common DNA and genes. The sample has 500,000 to 750,000 distinct CDR3 sequences on record, 10% to 15% of them singletons. Jointly, the top ten make up around 2.2% of the sample.

Sequences were derived from PBMCs, mostly from graft donor cells, sampled 360 days after TCRalphabeta/CD19-depleted stem cell transplant. Receptor source: a male patient younger than 18 who had a stem cell transplant for acute myeloid leukemia, so the T cells may come from the graft donor.

The chain uses TRBV6-5 and TRBJ2-5; the match to TRBD1 covers 7 bases. Germline V gene lookup returns CDR1 MNHEY and CDR2 SVGAGI. Trimming took 0 bases from V and 5 from J; bases not matched to a gene: 12. The CDR3 has 17 residues. The CDR3 loop reads CASSYSTLRGFGETQYF. The CDR3 DNA reads TGTGCCAGCAGTTACTCGACCCTCAGGGGGTTCGGGGAGACCCAGTACTTC.

Only a few counts were recorded for this clonotype. CDR3 sequence (DNA): TGTGCCAGCAGTTTCGGGCTAGCGGCCACCGGGGAGCTGTTTTTT. This translates into CASSFGLAATGELFF. The V gene is TRBV28, the J gene TRBJ2-2; 7 bases fit TRBD2. In germline, CDR1 is MDHEN, CDR2 SYDVKM. The J segment lost 4 bases and the V segment lost 3 bases, leaving 5 bases of the junction unmatched. The CDR3 has 15 amino acids.

The V gene is TRBV30, the J gene TRBJ2-7; 7 positions match TRBD1. Per germline, CDR1 GTSNPN and CDR2 SVGIG (reference sequence). V was pared by 2 bases and J by 6 bases, with 10 bases of the junction left unmatched. This CDR3 comprises 14 residues. The CDR3 is CAWSLLGQWAEQYF. The CDR3 DNA follows: TGTGCCTGGAGTTTACTGGGACAGTGGGCCGAGCAGTACTTC.

CDR3 in DNA: TGTGCCAGCAGTTACTCCGCCACAGCGAACACTGAAGCTTTCTTT. It translates to CASSYSATANTEAFF. The chain joins TRBV6-2 or TRBV6-3 to TRBJ1-1; the D is unclear. Trimming cost V 0 bases and J 1 base, with 9 bases left between them. Germline V lookup: CDR1 MNHEY, CDR2 SVGEGT. There are 15 residues in the CDR3.

Details on this clonotype: This could be a read error, since a much larger clone is one nucleotide away. The CDR3 coding sequence is TGCAGCGTTGAAGCACGTAGACTAGTAAGGAATGAGCAGTTCTTC. Amino acids: CSVEARRLVRNEQFF. The chain couples TRBV29-1 to TRBJ2-1; TRBD2 is a possible D gene (6 bases). The ends were cut back, 1 base at V and 7 bases at J, with 17 bases in the middle. CDR3 size: 15 residues. Germline V gives CDR1 SQVTM, CDR2 ANQGSEA.

J is TRBJ2-3 and V is TRBV24-1; TRBD1 matches at 9 bases. V lost 3 bases to trimming and J lost 1 base; unmatched junction nucleotides: 10. CDR1 is KGHDR and CDR2 is SFDVKD in the germline V gene. There are 18 residues in the CDR3. This CDR3 is CATSDPGQGRARTDTQYF. CDR3 bases: TGTGCCACCAGTGATCCCGGACAGGGGAGGGCGCGCACAGATACGCAGTATTTT.

This clonotype appeared a few times. This sequence joins TRBV28 and TRBJ2-3; D gene uncertain. Germline V CDR1 and CDR2: MDHEN, SYDVKM. Trimming left V 3 bases short and J 5 bases short, with 15 bases between. This CDR3 has 15 residues. As DNA, the CDR3 is TGTGCCAGCAGTTTCCTCCCCCCCCTCGAAGATACGCAGTATTTT. Translation gives CASSFLPPLEDTQYF.

This clonotype came up many times. This chain connects TRBV7-2 to TRBJ2-1; D call uncertain. Trimming left V 5 bases short and J 6 bases short, with 8 bases between. This CDR3 contains 12 residues. Germline assignment: CDR1 SGHTA and CDR2 FQGNSA. The DNA for the CDR3 is TGTGCCAGCAGCACCCGGTTCAATGAGCAGTTCTTC. This translates into CASSTRFNEQFF.

This clonotype was seen a few times. The J gene is TRBJ2-2, the V gene TRBV7-9, with no clear D. This CDR3 contains 13 residues. Trimming cost V 1 base and J 4 bases, with 4 bases left between them. Germline lookup yields CDR1 SEHNR and CDR2 FQNEAQ (reference sequence). The CDR3 loop reads CASSLESTGELFF. CDR3 in DNA: TGTGCCAGCAGCTTAGAGTCCACCGGGGAGCTGTTTTTT.

This clonotype has just a few counts. V usage is TRBV3-1 and J usage is TRBJ2-1, with D perhaps given as TRBD1 or TRBD2 (7 bases each). Germline CDR1 LGHDT, CDR2 YNNKEL (reference sequence). This CDR3 has 16 residues. V dropped 3 bases and J dropped 7 bases, with 19 bases sitting between them. The CDR3 reads CASSQGQSGGRNEQFF. The DNA for the CDR3 is TGTGCCAGCAGCCAGGGACAGTCGGGAGGAAGGAATGAGCAGTTCTTC.

This clonotype appeared a few times. DNA of the CDR3: TGCAGTGCTAGACAGGGGCCCGGGGAGACCCAGTACTTC. Protein sequence: CSARQGPGETQYF. This chain links TRBV20-1 with TRBJ2-5; D may be TRBD1 (6 bases). The CDR3 covers 13 residues. The germline gives CDR1 DFQATT, CDR2 SNEGSKA (reference sequence). Trimming removed 2 bases at V and 5 bases at J, with 12 bases between.

The chain uses TRBV20-1 and TRBJ2-7; the D is unclear. In germline, CDR1 is DFQATT, CDR2 SNEGSKA (reference sequence). This CDR3 region has 12 residues. The CDR3 protein is CSFIPDDYEQYF. The DNA of the CDR3 is TGCAGCTTCATCCCAGACGACTACGAGCAGTACTTC.

V gene TRBV6-2 or TRBV6-3 combines with J gene TRBJ2-1; tentatively, D is TRBD1 or TRBD2 (5 bases each). CDR1 MNHEY and CDR2 SVGEGT come from the germline V gene. The V end lost 5 bases, the J end lost 4 bases, and 15 bases lay between the germline ends. The CDR3 is 15 amino acids. The CDR3 loop is CASSARDPPYNEQFF. DNA for the CDR3: TGTGCCAGCAGTGCCCGGGACCCCCCTTACAATGAGCAGTTCTTC.

The CDR3 DNA reads as TGTGCCAGCAGTGAATTCGGGGGGCCTGGGGCCAACGTCCTGACTTTC. Translated: CASSEFGGPGANVLTF. The gene calls are TRBV25-1 and TRBJ2-6, with D tentatively TRBD2 (7 bases). With 1 base removed from V and 2 bases from J, the gap between germline ends came to 9 bases. Germline V gene sequence: CDR1 MGHDK, CDR2 SYGVNS. The CDR3 extends over 16 amino acids.

This clonotype appeared once. The chain has TRBV20-1 and TRBJ2-7; tentative D call: TRBD1 (7 bases). Germline-derived CDR1 and CDR2 are DFQATT and SNEGSKA (reference sequence). The CDR3 runs to 14 residues. The germline V and J ends were trimmed by 4 bases and 2 bases, with 15 bases remaining between them. Here the CDR3 DNA reads TGCAGTGCTATCCCAGGGGGGAGTCCCTACGAGCAGTACTTC. Residues: CSAIPGGSPYEQYF.

The chain couples TRBV5-1 to TRBJ2-1, with D perhaps matching TRBD2 (6 bases). Germline CDR1 is SGHRS and CDR2 is YFSETQ. Trimming shortened V by 4 bases and J by 7 bases, and 18 bases separated the two germline ends. The CDR3 is made up of 15 amino acids. CDR3 DNA: TGCGCCAGCAGCATCGGGACTCCCCTCGGGAATGAGCAGTTCTTC. Amino acid sequence: CASSIGTPLGNEQFF.

The rearrangement joins TRBV4-3 to TRBJ2-1; a weak D match, TRBD2 (5 bases). The germline V gene has CDR1 LGHNA and CDR2 YSLEER. V was cut by 2 bases and J by 1 base, with 12 bases left in between. This CDR3 is 16 amino acids long. The CDR3 DNA reads TGCGCCAGCAGCCAAACCGGGATTACTTCCTACAATGAGCAGTTCTTC. Its protein is CASSQTGITSYNEQFF.

For the CDR3, the DNA is TGTGCCAGCAGCTCCCTTGCACGGATCGATGGGAATCAGCCCCAGCATTTT. Its protein is CASSSLARIDGNQPQHF. The rearrangement joins TRBV7-6 to TRBJ1-5; D is undetermined. This CDR3 has 17 amino acids. From germline, CDR1 is SGHVS and CDR2 FNYEAQ. V dropped 4 bases and J dropped 4 bases, with 20 bases sitting between them.

The chain employs TRBV18 and TRBJ2-5; D unclear. Germline V gives CDR1 KGHSH, CDR2 LQKENI. The CDR3 spans 13 residues. V was pared by 3 bases and J by 3 bases, with 8 bases between. The CDR3 spells CASSPRIEETQYF. The CDR3 nucleotides are TGTGCCAGCTCACCGAGGATTGAAGAGACCCAGTACTTC.

Only a few counts were recorded for this clonotype. The chain employs TRBV20-1 and TRBJ2-5; weak D call: TRBD1 (5 bases). Trimming left V 2 bases short and J 5 bases short, with 6 bases between. Per the germline V gene, CDR1 is DFQATT and CDR2 is SNEGSKA (reference sequence). The CDR3 loop spans 11 amino acids. This CDR3 is CSARPGETQYF. For the CDR3, the DNA is TGCAGTGCTAGACCAGGGGAGACCCAGTACTTC.

The V call is TRBV29-1, the J call TRBJ2-7, with D maybe TRBD2 (5 bases). V was trimmed by 2 bases and J by 3 bases, leaving 17 bases between them. CDR1 is SQVTM, CDR2 ANQGSEA, per germline. The CDR3 is 15 amino acids. Here the CDR3 DNA reads TGCAGCGTTGAAATGGGGTGGGTGGAGGACTACGAGCAGTACTTC. This gives the protein CSVEMGWVEDYEQYF.

The table lists this clonotype with a few counts. J is TRBJ2-7 and V is TRBV24-1; no reliable D call. Between the trimmed V and J ends, which lost 4 bases and 6 bases, there was a span of 12 bases. The CDR3 is 13 residues long. Germline V lookup: CDR1 KGHDR, CDR2 SFDVKD. The CDR3 sequence is CATSESTVTEQYF. The DNA for the CDR3 is TGTGCCACCAGTGAGTCTACAGTGACCGAGCAGTACTTC.

The rearrangement uses TRBV27 and TRBJ2-1; TRBD1 matches 9 bases. The CDR3 totals 14 residues. With V trimmed by 3 bases and J by 7 bases, 4 bases remained unmatched. Germline V gene lookup returns CDR1 MNHEY and CDR2 SMNVEV (reference sequence). The CDR3 loop is CASSFPTGGNEQFF. In DNA, the CDR3 is TGTGCCAGCAGTTTCCCGACAGGGGGGAATGAGCAGTTCTTC.

This chain connects TRBV14 to TRBJ2-7; maybe TRBD2 (5 bases). Germline CDR1 is SGHDN and CDR2 is FVKESK. V gave up 4 bases and J gave up 4 bases, with 14 bases separating them. The CDR3 sequence is 14 residues long. Here the CDR3 DNA reads TGTGCCAGCAGCCCTGGACTGCCCTTATACGAGCAGTACTTC. It is translated as CASSPGLPLYEQYF.

The chain employs TRBV7-3 and TRBJ2-1; TRBD2 might be the D (5 bases). V lost 4 bases and J 9 bases, leaving 16 bases between the germline ends. Germline lookup yields CDR1 SGHTA and CDR2 FQGTGA. The CDR3 has 14 amino acids. DNA for the CDR3: TGTGCCAGCAGCTCCGCCGGAGGTCGGACTGAGCAGTTCTTC. Its translation is CASSSAGGRTEQFF.

The V call is TRBV6-2 or TRBV6-3, the J call TRBJ2-2; TRBD2 matches at 8 bases. The germline gives CDR1 MNHEY, CDR2 SVGEGT. Germline trimming cut 8 bases from V and 8 bases from J; bases unmatched to any gene: 4. This CDR3 comprises 12 residues. The CDR3 spells CASGLARGELFF. In DNA form, the CDR3 reads TGTGCCAGCGGACTAGCAAGGGGGGAGCTGTTTTTT.

The V gene is TRBV20-1, the J gene TRBJ2-7; TRBD1 matches at 8 bases. This CDR3 has 13 amino acids. CDR1 and CDR2 from the germline V gene are DFQATT and SNEGSKA (reference sequence). V gave up 6 bases and J gave up 2 bases; unmatched junction bases: 6. Here the CDR3 reads CSAFLRGPYEQYF. CDR3 nucleotide sequence: TGCAGTGCATTCCTCAGGGGGCCCTACGAGCAGTACTTC.